This TCR beta chain was profiled in a study of tumor and adjacent non-tumor tissue in lung cancer. Points from the study as a whole: Tumor repertoires had a smaller top 100 clone share than normal lung. Significantly higher TCR diversity was found in tumor than normal lung.

On this clonotype itself: The antigen is unknown.

The CDR3 is 15 amino acids. Germline lookup yields CDR1 MNHNY and CDR2 SVGAGI (reference sequence). The V gene lost 11 bases and the J gene lost 2 bases, with 19 bases spanning the gap. A modified ARM-PCR protocol with three rounds of nested PCR amplified TCRbeta. TCRdb re-called the multiplex PCR reads through MiXCR, storing one row per CDR3 protein. The repertoire holds approximately 65,000 distinct CDR3 sequences, almost 60% seen once, with 20% in the top ten. RNA was extracted from bulk tissue without any cell sorting. Sequencing was performed on lung tumor tissue. This chain joins TRBV6-6 and TRBJ1-5; D is unclear. This receptor was identified in a man aged 50 to 59 with non-small cell lung cancer. Written as DNA, the CDR3 is TGTGCCGACTTAAACTACGGGGTTGGCAATCAGCCCCAGCATTTT. This encodes CADLNYGVGNQPQHF.